The 14 T cell receptor beta chains given below trace back to one sample, sequenced in a study of identical twins. TCRdb independently ran MiXCR on the 5' RACE reads; one entry per CDR3 protein. The sample shows about 530,000 distinct CDR3 sequences, around 15% of them seen only once. The data also belong to a second study, concerning yellow fever vaccine responses in identical twins.

What was sequenced was CD4+ T cells sorted from blood. These TCRs come from a young woman in good health.

This chain uses TRBV29-1 with TRBJ2-7; a weak D match, TRBD2 (5 bases). Deletions cut 6 bases from V and 3 bases from J, with 21 bases between. The germline V gene has CDR1 SQVTM and CDR2 ANQGSEA. There are 15 residues in the CDR3. The CDR3, as DNA: TGCAGCGTCGACCGGGGTAGATCTCCGGACTACGAGCAGTACTTC. Translated: CSVDRGRSPDYEQYF.

V is TRBV7-9 and J is TRBJ2-7; 7 bases are a match to TRBD1. Per germline, CDR1 SEHNR and CDR2 FQNEAQ (reference sequence). There are 13 residues in the CDR3. J gave up 10 bases and V 5 bases, and 11 bases lay outside the gene matches. CDR3 in DNA: TGTGCCAGCAGCCCCGGGACAGACACGAGTCAGTACTTC. Its protein product is CASSPGTDTSQYF. Based on the CDR3 plus reference TRBV7-9 and TRBJ2-7, the full variable domain is DTGVSQNPRHKITKRGQNVTFRCDPISEHNRLYWYRQTLGQGPEFLTYFQNEAQLEKSRLLSDRFSAERPKGSFSTLEIQRTEQGDSAMYLCASSPGTDTSQYFGPGTRLTVT.

The rearrangement uses TRBV6-1 and TRBJ1-1; TRBD1 might be the D (5 bases). The germline CDR1 and CDR2 sequences are MNHNS and SASEGT. The CDR3 spans 14 residues. Trimming took off 3 bases at V and 4 bases at J, with 12 bases between the two ends. The CDR3 region is CASSEFPGPTEAFF. CDR3 nucleotides: TGTGCCAGCAGTGAGTTCCCGGGACCCACTGAAGCTTTCTTT.

This clonotype was seen only a few times. The chain joins TRBV3-1 to TRBJ2-1; D is possibly TRBD2 (6 bases). The V end lost 0 bases, the J end lost 8 bases, and 8 bases lay between the germline ends. The CDR3 is 13 amino acids. Germline CDR1 and CDR2: LGHDT and YNNKEL (reference sequence). CDR3 residues: CASSQDGTHEQFF. CDR3 coding DNA: TGTGCCAGCAGCCAAGATGGGACTCATGAGCAGTTCTTC.

A few counts support this clonotype. The chain joins TRBV7-2 to TRBJ1-3; D call uncertain. CDR1 SGHTA and CDR2 FQGNSA come from the germline V gene. The CDR3 extends over 14 amino acids. With 4 bases removed from V and 3 bases from J, the gap between germline ends came to 10 bases. The CDR3 loop is CASSSQENGNTIYF. The CDR3 region has the DNA TGTGCCAGCAGCTCCCAGGAGAATGGAAACACCATATATTTT.

This chain links TRBV12-3 or TRBV12-4 with TRBJ1-2; the D is unclear. With 6 bases removed from V and 4 bases from J, the gap between germline ends came to 18 bases. The CDR3 sequence is 15 residues long. This chain's CDR3 is CASSPLFGRGYGYTF. The CDR3 DNA follows: TGTGCCAGCAGCCCTCTTTTTGGCCGGGGCTATGGCTACACCTTC.

In this sample, this clonotype turned up a few times. This rearrangement joins TRBV2 to TRBJ2-4; D is ambiguous. Deletions cut 2 bases from V and 10 bases from J, with 6 bases between. The CDR3 runs to 11 residues. The germline CDR1 and CDR2 sequences are SNHLY and FYNNEI. In nucleotides, the CDR3 is TGTGCCAGCAGTGAACTGGGAATTCAGTACTTC. This gives the protein CASSELGIQYF.

The V and J genes are TRBV27 and TRBJ1-1; unclear D gene. This CDR3 has 18 residues. In germline, CDR1 is MNHEY, CDR2 SMNVEV (reference sequence). Between the trimmed V and J ends, which lost 6 bases and 4 bases, there was a span of 27 bases. The CDR3 nucleotides are TGTGCCAGCAGCCCCAGGACTTCTGGCGTGGGATCTCGCACTGAAGCTTTCTTT. Amino acid sequence: CASSPRTSGVGSRTEAFF.

The gene calls are TRBV3-1 and TRBJ2-1; 7 bases are a match to TRBD1. Germline CDR1 is LGHDT and CDR2 is YNNKEL (reference sequence). The CDR3 sequence is 13 residues long. Trimming at V came to 6 bases and at J to 3 bases, leaving 2 bases not matched to a gene. The CDR3 loop reads CASRGDSYNEQFF. In nucleotides, the CDR3 is TGTGCCAGCAGAGGGGACAGCTACAATGAGCAGTTCTTC.

Here the CDR3 DNA reads TGTGCCAGCAGCCCAGGGACAGGGGGGAACGAAAAACTGTTTTTT. It is translated as CASSPGTGGNEKLFF. V gene TRBV7-9 combines with J gene TRBJ1-4, with TRBD1 matching 11 bases. Germline V gene data show CDR1 as SEHNR and CDR2 as FQNEAQ (reference sequence). CDR3 length equals 15 residues. V lost 5 bases, J lost 8 bases, and 7 bases stayed unmatched.

This clonotype was found a few times. J is TRBJ1-5 and V is TRBV5-1; D not certain. Trimming stripped 0 bases from V and 4 bases from J, with 11 bases between. This CDR3 is built from 15 residues. Germline assignment: CDR1 SGHRS and CDR2 YFSETQ. The CDR3 spells CASSLEGQENQPQHF. CDR3 DNA: TGCGCCAGCAGCTTGGAAGGCCAGGAGAATCAGCCCCAGCATTTT.

This clonotype occurred a few times. This chain links TRBV15 with TRBJ2-1, with no clear D. The germline V and J ends were trimmed by 10 bases and 3 bases, with 13 bases remaining between them. Germline V gene sequence: CDR1 LNHNV, CDR2 YYDKDF (reference sequence). The CDR3 runs to 13 residues. The CDR3 nucleotides read TGTGCCAACCCGACCGGATACTACAATGAGCAGTTCTTC. Amino acid sequence: CANPTGYYNEQFF.

The chain carries TRBV5-1 and TRBJ2-6, with D perhaps being TRBD1 or TRBD2 (6 bases each). CDR3 length: 14 amino acids. From germline, CDR1 is SGHRS and CDR2 YFSETQ. Deletions cut 7 bases from V and 4 bases from J, with 12 bases between. The CDR3 sequence is CASGGLAGANVLTF. The CDR3 coding sequence is TGCGCCAGCGGGGGGCTAGCGGGGGCCAACGTCCTGACTTTC.

The V and J genes are TRBV7-9 and TRBJ1-2; D ambiguous. CDR1 is SEHNR, CDR2 FQNEAQ, per germline (reference sequence). The CDR3 consists of 16 residues. V lost 1 base, J lost 2 bases, and 14 bases lay in between. The CDR3 region has the DNA TGTGCCAGCAGCTTAGACGGGAGGACGGGCAACTATGGCTACACCTTC. This sequence encodes CASSLDGRTGNYGYTF. Full variable domain (rest looked up from reference TRBV7-9 and TRBJ1-2): DTGVSQNPRHKITKRGQNVTFRCDPISEHNRLYWYRQTLGQGPEFLTYFQNEAQLEKSRLLSDRFSAERPKGSFSTLEIQRTEQGDSAMYLCASSLDGRTGNYGYTFGSGTRLTVV.